Listed below are T cell receptor beta chains from one sample, sequenced in a study of T-cell reconstitution after alpha-beta-depleted transplantation in children. TCRdb passed the PCR reads through MiXCR, listing each CDR3 protein once. The table shows 200,000 or so distinct CDR3 sequences, with 5% to 7.5% occurring only once. The sample here was PBMCs, taken before TCRalphabeta/CD19-depleted stem cell transplant. The receptors originated from a girl under three years old with combined immunodeficiency, due to receive a stem cell transplant. The CDR3 runs from the conserved cysteine through the conserved F or W. Each record gives: clone size, J gene, V gene, D gene, CDR3 protein, CDR3 DNA. The D gene is left open where the match is weak. The listing skips clone size in some rows; elsewhere it reads once, few, many or a size class.

clone size: many; J gene: TRBJ1-3; V gene: TRBV10-3; D gene: .; CDR3 protein: CAIRTSGNTIYF; CDR3 DNA: TGTGCCATCAGGACCTCTGGAAACACCATATATTTT
clone size: many; J gene: TRBJ1-1; V gene: TRBV4-3; D gene: TRBD1; CDR3 protein: CASSQDRAGGYTEAFF; CDR3 DNA: TGCGCCAGCAGCCAAGATAGGGCAGGGGGCTACACTGAAGCTTTCTTT
clone size: many; J gene: TRBJ1-2; V gene: TRBV4-2; D gene: .; CDR3 protein: CASSQEIPYGYTF; CDR3 DNA: TGTGCCAGCAGCCAAGAGATCCCCTATGGCTACACCTTC
clone size: many; J gene: TRBJ2-7; V gene: TRBV5-1; D gene: TRBD2; CDR3 protein: CASSFNSGSSYEQYF; CDR3 DNA: TGCGCCAGCAGCTTCAATAGCGGGAGCTCCTACGAGCAGTACTTC
clone size: few; J gene: TRBJ2-5; V gene: TRBV12-3/TRBV12-4; D gene: TRBD2; CDR3 protein: CASSLTSGGPETQYF; CDR3 DNA: TGTGCCAGCAGTTTGACTAGCGGGGGGCCGGAGACCCAGTACTTC
clone size: many; J gene: TRBJ2-5; V gene: TRBV12-3/TRBV12-4; D gene: TRBD2; CDR3 protein: CASSPELAATQETQYF; CDR3 DNA: TGTGCCAGCAGTCCCGAACTAGCGGCAACCCAAGAGACCCAGTACTTC
clone size: many; J gene: TRBJ1-1; V gene: TRBV20-1; D gene: TRBD1; CDR3 protein: CSARVSGGMNTEAFF; CDR3 DNA: TGCAGTGCTAGGGTATCAGGGGGCATGAACACTGAAGCTTTCTTT
clone size: many; J gene: TRBJ1-2; V gene: TRBV10-3; D gene: .; CDR3 protein: CAISEDLYGYTF; CDR3 DNA: TGTGCCATCAGTGAGGACCTCTATGGCTACACCTTC
clone size: many; J gene: TRBJ2-3; V gene: TRBV7-2; D gene: TRBD2; CDR3 protein: CASSFGGRAGNTDTQYF; CDR3 DNA: TGTGCCAGCAGCTTTGGCGGGAGGGCCGGGAACACAGATACGCAGTATTTT
clone size: many; J gene: TRBJ2-7; V gene: TRBV7-2; D gene: TRBD1; CDR3 protein: CASSSYGQGYYEQYF; CDR3 DNA: TGTGCCAGCAGCTCGTATGGACAGGGTTACTACGAGCAGTACTTC
clone size: many; J gene: TRBJ2-1; V gene: TRBV6-1; D gene: .; CDR3 protein: CASRIGTTQEEQFF; CDR3 DNA: TGTGCCAGCAGGATCGGGACAACACAAGAAGAGCAGTTCTTC
clone size: many; J gene: TRBJ1-5; V gene: TRBV7-9; D gene: .; CDR3 protein: CASSGNLNQPQHF; CDR3 DNA: TGTGCCAGCTCCGGTAATCTCAATCAGCCCCAGCATTTT
clone size: many; J gene: TRBJ2-5; V gene: TRBV20-1; D gene: TRBD1; CDR3 protein: CSARDHRGQETQYF; CDR3 DNA: TGCAGTGCTAGAGATCACAGGGGACAAGAGACCCAGTACTTC
clone size: many; J gene: TRBJ2-7; V gene: TRBV20-1; D gene: .; CDR3 protein: CSARSGAPYEQYF; CDR3 DNA: TGCAGTGCCCGGTCGGGGGCGCCCTACGAGCAGTACTTC
clone size: many; J gene: TRBJ2-7; V gene: TRBV14; D gene: .; CDR3 protein: CASSQEQGPSYEQYF; CDR3 DNA: TGTGCCAGCAGCCAAGAACAGGGACCCTCCTACGAGCAGTACTTC
clone size: many; J gene: TRBJ2-1; V gene: TRBV28; D gene: TRBD2; CDR3 protein: CASSLFPDLAGHNEQFF; CDR3 DNA: TGTGCCAGCAGTTTATTTCCCGACCTAGCGGGACACAATGAGCAGTTCTTC
clone size: many; J gene: TRBJ2-2; V gene: TRBV9; D gene: TRBD1; CDR3 protein: CASSAHIGTGGIAGELFF; CDR3 DNA: TGTGCCAGCAGCGCCCATATCGGGACAGGGGGAATCGCCGGGGAGCTGTTTTTT
clone size: many; J gene: TRBJ1-1; V gene: TRBV27; D gene: .; CDR3 protein: CASSPRDILEAFF; CDR3 DNA: TGTGCCAGCAGTCCCAGGGACATCCTTGAAGCTTTCTTT
clone size: few; J gene: TRBJ2-1; V gene: TRBV4-3; D gene: .; CDR3 protein: CASSQEFAGSRAEQFF; CDR3 DNA: TGCGCCAGCAGCCAAGAATTCGCGGGGAGTCGTGCTGAGCAGTTCTTC
clone size: many; J gene: TRBJ2-7; V gene: TRBV5-4; D gene: TRBD2; CDR3 protein: CASSSTRQAGLAGVRSGEQYF; CDR3 DNA: TGTGCCAGCAGCTCGACACGACAGGCGGGACTAGCGGGAGTTAGGTCGGGGGAGCAGTACTTC
clone size: .; J gene: TRBJ1-2; V gene: TRBV7-9; D gene: TRBD1; CDR3 protein: CASSTGTGVYGYTF; CDR3 DNA: TGTGCCAGCAGCACCGGGACAGGGGTCTATGGCTACACCTTC
clone size: many; J gene: TRBJ1-2; V gene: TRBV5-5; D gene: TRBD1; CDR3 protein: CASSFPGGDYGYTF; CDR3 DNA: TGTGCCAGCAGCTTCCCAGGGGGCGACTATGGCTACACCTTC
clone size: many; J gene: TRBJ1-2; V gene: TRBV29-1; D gene: TRBD1; CDR3 protein: CSVRTGETYGYTF; CDR3 DNA: TGCAGCGTTCGGACAGGAGAAACCTATGGCTACACCTTC
clone size: few; J gene: TRBJ2-7; V gene: TRBV20-1; D gene: TRBD2; CDR3 protein: CSARSSSGRALYEQYF; CDR3 DNA: TGCAGTGCTAGATCGTCTAGCGGGAGGGCCCTCTACGAGCAGTACTTC
clone size: many; J gene: TRBJ1-1; V gene: TRBV6-1; D gene: TRBD1; CDR3 protein: CASRKQGTHTEAFF; CDR3 DNA: TGTGCCAGCAGGAAACAGGGGACGCACACTGAAGCTTTCTTT
clone size: .; J gene: TRBJ1-1; V gene: TRBV29-1; D gene: TRBD1; CDR3 protein: CSVGQGAAEAFF; CDR3 DNA: TGCAGCGTGGGACAGGGGGCCGCTGAAGCTTTCTTT
clone size: many; J gene: TRBJ2-1; V gene: TRBV7-9; D gene: TRBD2; CDR3 protein: CASSLVTSGDNEQFF; CDR3 DNA: TGTGCCAGCAGCTTAGTTACTAGCGGGGACAATGAGCAGTTCTTC
clone size: many; J gene: TRBJ2-3; V gene: TRBV6-5; D gene: .; CDR3 protein: CASSFLAHTDTQYF; CDR3 DNA: TGTGCCAGCAGTTTTCTAGCGCACACAGATACGCAGTATTTT
clone size: few; J gene: TRBJ1-5; V gene: TRBV7-2; D gene: .; CDR3 protein: CASSFGRGGSQPQHF; CDR3 DNA: TGTGCCAGCAGCTTCGGCAGGGGCGGTAGTCAGCCCCAGCATTTT
clone size: .; J gene: TRBJ1-5; V gene: TRBV3-1; D gene: .; CDR3 protein: CASSQDYRDSNQPQHF; CDR3 DNA: TGTGCCAGCAGCCAAGATTACAGGGACAGCAATCAGCCCCAGCATTTT
clone size: many; J gene: TRBJ2-1; V gene: TRBV24-1; D gene: TRBD2; CDR3 protein: CATSARTSRYNEQFF; CDR3 DNA: TGTGCCACCAGTGCCCGGACTAGCCGGTACAATGAGCAGTTCTTC
clone size: .; J gene: TRBJ2-7; V gene: TRBV2; D gene: .; CDR3 protein: CASSDFRGLSSYEQYF; CDR3 DNA: TGTGCCAGCAGTGATTTCCGCGGCCTAAGCTCCTACGAGCAGTACTTC
clone size: .; J gene: TRBJ2-2; V gene: TRBV2; D gene: TRBD2; CDR3 protein: CASSERSLAGNTGELFF; CDR3 DNA: TGTGCCAGCAGTGAAAGAAGTCTAGCGGGGAACACCGGGGAGCTGTTTTTT
clone size: .; J gene: TRBJ2-1; V gene: TRBV5-1; D gene: TRBD2; CDR3 protein: CASSLGSVGLDRGGEQFF; CDR3 DNA: TGCGCCAGCAGCTTGGGTTCTGTGGGACTAGATCGTGGTGGTGAGCAGTTCTTC
clone size: many; J gene: TRBJ2-4; V gene: TRBV6-5; D gene: TRBD1; CDR3 protein: CASSLGQGGNIQYF; CDR3 DNA: TGTGCCAGCAGTTTGGGACAGGGAGGAAACATTCAGTACTTC
clone size: many; J gene: TRBJ1-5; V gene: TRBV5-1; D gene: TRBD1; CDR3 protein: CASAPGGTGNQPQHF; CDR3 DNA: TGCGCCAGCGCTCCCGGGGGGACAGGGAATCAGCCCCAGCATTTT
clone size: many; J gene: TRBJ2-7; V gene: TRBV29-1; D gene: TRBD1; CDR3 protein: CSAADRAYEQYF; CDR3 DNA: TGCAGCGCCGCGGACAGGGCCTACGAGCAGTACTTC
clone size: few; J gene: TRBJ2-1; V gene: TRBV28; D gene: TRBD2; CDR3 protein: CASSSVGLAGPDNEQFF; CDR3 DNA: TGTGCCAGCAGTTCCGTGGGACTAGCGGGCCCGGACAATGAGCAGTTCTTC
clone size: .; J gene: TRBJ1-6; V gene: TRBV7-2; D gene: .; CDR3 protein: CASSLCRYYWALHF; CDR3 DNA: TGTGCCAGCAGCTTATGTCGGTACTATTGGGCCCTCCACTTT
clone size: many; J gene: TRBJ2-2; V gene: TRBV29-1; D gene: TRBD2; CDR3 protein: CSVLDPAGGPGELFF; CDR3 DNA: TGCAGCGTTTTGGACCCAGCGGGGGGGCCTGGGGAGCTGTTTTTT
clone size: .; J gene: TRBJ2-7; V gene: TRBV7-2; D gene: .; CDR3 protein: CASSYYSYEQYF; CDR3 DNA: TGTGCCAGCAGCTATTACTCCTACGAGCAGTACTTC
clone size: many; J gene: TRBJ1-1; V gene: TRBV27; D gene: .; CDR3 protein: CASSPQGLRTEAFF; CDR3 DNA: TGTGCCAGCAGTCCCCAGGGGCTACGCACTGAAGCTTTCTTT
clone size: medium-sized; J gene: TRBJ2-3; V gene: TRBV21-1; D gene: .; CDR3 protein: CASSKQGSDTQYF; CDR3 DNA: TGTGCCAGCAGCAAACAGGGTTCAGATACGCAGTATTTT
clone size: few; J gene: TRBJ1-6; V gene: TRBV20-1; D gene: .; CDR3 protein: CSARDRQISSYNSPLHF; CDR3 DNA: TGCAGTGCTAGAGATCGCCAGATTAGCTCCTATAATTCACCCCTCCACTTT
clone size: many; J gene: TRBJ2-7; V gene: TRBV12-3/TRBV12-4; D gene: TRBD1; CDR3 protein: CASGRTGGFYEQYF; CDR3 DNA: TGTGCCAGCGGGCGGACAGGGGGCTTTTACGAGCAGTACTTC
clone size: many; J gene: TRBJ2-1; V gene: TRBV4-3; D gene: .; CDR3 protein: CASSDGTGFDEQFF; CDR3 DNA: TGCGCCAGCAGCGATGGGACTGGGTTTGATGAGCAGTTCTTC
clone size: many; J gene: TRBJ2-7; V gene: TRBV4-3; D gene: .; CDR3 protein: CASSQEQGGTYEQYF; CDR3 DNA: TGCGCCAGCAGCCAAGAACAGGGGGGGACCTACGAGCAGTACTTC
clone size: many; J gene: TRBJ2-7; V gene: TRBV28; D gene: .; CDR3 protein: CASSSPGNSYEQYF; CDR3 DNA: TGTGCCAGCAGTTCCCCAGGAAACTCCTACGAGCAGTACTTC
clone size: many; J gene: TRBJ2-7; V gene: TRBV29-1; D gene: TRBD1; CDR3 protein: CSVGQGTREQYF; CDR3 DNA: TGCAGCGTCGGACAGGGGACAAGGGAGCAGTACTTC
clone size: .; J gene: TRBJ2-1; V gene: TRBV29-1; D gene: .; CDR3 protein: CSVVSVSYNEQFF; CDR3 DNA: TGCAGCGTTGTATCGGTGTCCTACAATGAGCAGTTCTTC
clone size: few; J gene: TRBJ2-1; V gene: TRBV14; D gene: TRBD2; CDR3 protein: CASSQSGGYYNEQFF; CDR3 DNA: TGTGCCAGCAGCCAGAGCGGGGGGTACTACAATGAGCAGTTCTTC
clone size: many; J gene: TRBJ1-2; V gene: TRBV28; D gene: .; CDR3 protein: CASRMDGAYGYTF; CDR3 DNA: TGTGCCAGCAGAATGGACGGCGCCTATGGCTACACCTTC
clone size: many; J gene: TRBJ2-3; V gene: TRBV20-1; D gene: .; CDR3 protein: CSATRAEELISTDTQYF; CDR3 DNA: TGCAGTGCAACAAGAGCGGAGGAACTTATTAGCACAGATACGCAGTATTTT
clone size: few; J gene: TRBJ2-1; V gene: TRBV3-1; D gene: .; CDR3 protein: CASSPMASSYNEQFF; CDR3 DNA: TGTGCCAGCAGCCCTATGGCGTCGTCCTACAATGAGCAGTTCTTC
clone size: many; J gene: TRBJ2-1; V gene: TRBV7-6; D gene: TRBD1; CDR3 protein: CASSLRDSSYNEQFF; CDR3 DNA: TGTGCCAGCAGCTTGAGGGACAGCTCCTACAATGAGCAGTTCTTC
clone size: many; J gene: TRBJ2-3; V gene: TRBV29-1; D gene: .; CDR3 protein: CSVDVRGGRTDTQYF; CDR3 DNA: TGCAGCGTTGATGTGAGGGGGGGGAGAACAGATACGCAGTATTTT
clone size: many; J gene: TRBJ2-2; V gene: TRBV6-2/TRBV6-3; D gene: .; CDR3 protein: CASSYTGTITGELFF; CDR3 DNA: TGTGCCAGCAGTTACACCGGTACAATCACCGGGGAGCTGTTTTTT
clone size: .; J gene: TRBJ2-7; V gene: TRBV20-1; D gene: TRBD2; CDR3 protein: CSARGVAGPRRDPYEQYF; CDR3 DNA: TGCAGTGCTAGAGGGGTAGCGGGGCCGAGAAGAGACCCCTACGAGCAGTACTTC